Presented here are 29 T cell receptor beta chains from one specimen sequenced in a study of immune evolution from preneoplasia to lung adenocarcinoma. Clones were sequenced by immunoSEQ multiplex PCR, and TCRdb holds only the in-frame ones, with some missing. This sample has under 8,500 clones; 70% to 85% occur once, and the top ten carry 5.5% to 7.5%. Material: FFPE minimally invasive lung adenocarcinoma tissue. These receptors all come from a person aged 45 to 69 with lung adenocarcinoma.

The genes are TRBV27 and TRBJ2-7; TRBD1 matches 8 bases. Germline CDR1 is MNHEY and CDR2 is SMNVEV (reference sequence). The CDR3 is made up of 13 amino acids. With 2 bases clipped from V and 5 bases from J, the junction kept 2 bases outside the gene matches. This CDR3 reads CASSLQGANEQYF. The CDR3 DNA follows: TGTGCCAGCAGTTTACAGGGGGCGAACGAGCAGTACTTC.

This clone was picked up a small number of times. The rearrangement joins TRBV5-1 to TRBJ2-5; D unclear. In germline, CDR1 is SGHRS, CDR2 YFSETQ. V was pared by 0 bases and J by 1 base, with 7 bases between. CDR3 length: 14 amino acids. Here the CDR3 DNA reads TGCGCCAGCAGCTTGGCCGGGTCCCAAGAGACCCAGTACTTC. Amino acid sequence: CASSLAGSQETQYF.

The chain has TRBV14 and TRBJ2-3; D not certain. The CDR3 is 17 residues long. Germline values: CDR1 SGHDN, CDR2 FVKESK. V was cut by 0 bases and J by 0 bases, with 13 bases left in between. CDR3 residues: CASSQERKLLSTDTQYF. The DNA of the CDR3 is TGTGCCAGCAGCCAAGAAAGGAAGCTTCTTAGCACAGATACGCAGTATTTT.

The chain recombines TRBV28 with TRBJ2-5, with unresolved D. This CDR3 contains 12 residues. Germline CDR1 reads MDHEN; CDR2 reads SYDVKM. V dropped 2 bases and J dropped 4 bases, with 5 bases sitting between them. In DNA, the CDR3 is TGTGCCAGCAGTTTAACCACAGAGACCCAGTACTTC. This codes for CASSLTTETQYF.

V gene TRBV4-2 combines with J gene TRBJ2-1, with 11 bases matching TRBD2. Trimming took 0 bases from V and 5 from J; bases not matched to a gene: 9. CDR1 is LGHNA, CDR2 YNFKEQ, per germline. This CDR3 region has 18 residues. CDR3 DNA sequence: TGTGCCAGCAGCCAAGAGAGGCTAGCGGGGGGCGGCGACAATGAGCAGTTCTTC. As protein: CASSQERLAGGGDNEQFF.

The chain joins TRBV15 to TRBJ2-5, with 7 bases identical to TRBD1. The CDR3 consists of 16 residues. The V gene's germline CDR1 is LNHNV and CDR2 YYDKDF (reference sequence). Unmatched junction bases numbered 8, after V lost 3 bases and J lost 1 base. The CDR3 reads CATSSLLRDSQETQYF. CDR3 DNA sequence: TGTGCCACCAGCAGTCTCCTCCGGGACAGCCAAGAGACCCAGTACTTC.

This chain links TRBV2 with TRBJ1-5; D not resolved. Germline V lookup: CDR1 SNHLY, CDR2 FYNNEI. The V and J ends lost 4 bases and 1 base respectively, with 5 bases between them. The CDR3 is 13 amino acids. CDR3: CASSAQSNQPQHF. In DNA, the CDR3 is TGTGCCAGCAGTGCCCAGAGCAATCAGCCCCAGCATTTT.

The CDR3, as DNA: TGTGCCAGCAGCTTACCCGGGACTAGCGGGGGAGGGCAAGAGACCCAGTACTTC. Protein sequence: CASSLPGTSGGGQETQYF. The rearrangement uses TRBV11-2 and TRBJ2-5, with 14 bases fitting TRBD2. The CDR3 is 18 amino acids. V was pared by 2 bases and J by 2 bases, with 7 bases of the junction left unmatched. Per the germline V gene, CDR1 is SGHAT and CDR2 is FQNNGV.

In this sample, this clone turned up once. The gene calls are TRBV5-8 and TRBJ1-4, with 7 positions matching TRBD1. The CDR3 contains 16 residues. CDR1 is SGHTS and CDR2 is YDEGEE in the germline V gene. V was clipped by 0 bases and J by 4 bases; unmatched bases: 6. This CDR3 is CASSLEVGTDNEKLFF. The CDR3 nucleotides read TGTGCCAGCAGCTTGGAGGTCGGGACAGATAATGAAAAACTGTTTTTT. Full variable domain (remainder filled in from reference TRBV5-8 and TRBJ1-4): EAGVTQSPTHLIKTRGQQATLRCSPISGHTSVYWYQQALGLGLQFLLWYDEGEERNRGNFPPRFSGRQFPNYSSELNVNALELEDSALYLCASSLEVGTDNEKLFFGSGTQLSVL.

This chain links TRBV5-4 with TRBJ2-1; TRBD2 aligns across 9 bases. Germline CDR1 SGHNT, CDR2 YYREEE (reference sequence). CDR3 length: 15 amino acids. The J segment lost 8 bases and the V segment lost 4 bases, leaving 10 bases of the junction unmatched. This CDR3 reads CASSRAGGLGDEQFF. Written as DNA, the CDR3 is TGTGCCAGCAGCCGAGCGGGGGGACTTGGGGATGAGCAGTTCTTC.

This chain connects TRBV7-9 to TRBJ2-2; TRBD2 might be the D (7 bases). This CDR3 is built from 16 residues. The V and J ends lost 5 bases and 5 bases respectively, with 18 bases between them. Germline assignment: CDR1 SEHNR and CDR2 FQNEAQ (reference sequence). The CDR3 coding sequence is TGTGCCAGCAGCCCCCGGGGGGCCATATTAACCGGGGAGCTGTTTTTT. Translation gives CASSPRGAILTGELFF.

The chain combines TRBV10-3 with TRBJ1-2; D gene uncertain. The CDR3 is 13 amino acids. The germline V gene has CDR1 ENHRY and CDR2 SYGVKD. Trimming cost V 4 bases and J 5 bases, with 11 bases left between them. The CDR3 loop is CAISAGMEYGYTF. As DNA, the CDR3 is TGTGCCATCAGTGCGGGGATGGAGTATGGCTACACCTTC.

The chain links TRBV7-9 to TRBJ1-1; D gene unclear. The ends were cut back, 4 bases at V and 8 bases at J, with 11 bases in the middle. In germline, CDR1 is SEHNR, CDR2 FQNEAQ (reference sequence). The CDR3 is made up of 12 amino acids. In DNA, the CDR3 is TGTGCCAGCAGCTCCGACTCCATGGAAGCTTTCTTT. Protein sequence: CASSSDSMEAFF.

The J gene is TRBJ2-1, the V gene TRBV15, with 8 nucleotides matching TRBD2. The germline CDR1 and CDR2 sequences are LNHNV and YYDKDF (reference sequence). CDR3 length: 16 residues. The trim removed 0 bases at V and 5 bases at J, leaving 6 bases unmatched. CDR3 nucleotides: TGTGCCACCAGCAGAGATCGCTTTAGCGGGGACAATGAGCAGTTCTTC. The encoded protein is CATSRDRFSGDNEQFF.

In this sample, this clone turned up once. The rearrangement links TRBV7-2 to TRBJ2-4; D not resolved. The CDR3 length is 14 residues. CDR1 SGHTA and CDR2 FQGNSA come from the germline V gene. The V gene lost 5 bases and the J gene lost 5 bases, with 13 bases spanning the gap. In nucleotides, the CDR3 is TGTGCCAGCAGCGTTCGGATCGGTCAAAACATTCAGTACTTC. It specifies CASSVRIGQNIQYF.

V is TRBV7-3 and J is TRBJ2-2; 7 bases agree with TRBD1. J lost 6 bases, V lost 3 bases, and 7 bases had no gene match. Germline V CDR1 and CDR2: SGHTA, FQGTGA. CDR3 length: 15 amino acids. The CDR3 DNA is TGTGCCAGCAGCTTTCAGGACAGGAGTTCCGGGGAGCTGTTTTTT. Translation: CASSFQDRSSGELFF. The full variable domain, its missing parts supplied by reference TRBV7-3 and TRBJ2-2, is GAGVSQTPSNKVTEKGKYVELRCDPISGHTALYWYRQSLGQGPEFLIYFQGTGAADDSGLPNDRFFAVRPEGSVSTLKIQRTERGDSAVYLCASSFQDRSSGELFFGEGSRLTVL.

V is TRBV2 and J is TRBJ1-6; D remains ambiguous. Germline loops: CDR1 SNHLY, CDR2 FYNNEI. V lost 1 base, J lost 7 bases, and 5 bases lay in between. The CDR3 covers 13 residues. This chain's CDR3 is CASSEDSNSPLHF. CDR3 DNA: TGTGCCAGCAGTGAAGATTCGAATTCACCCCTCCACTTT.

The J gene is TRBJ2-5, the V gene TRBV10-3, with 12 bases fitting TRBD2. The V gene's germline CDR1 is ENHRY and CDR2 SYGVKD. The V and J ends lost 4 bases and 2 bases, in that order; junction bases with no gene match: 2. This CDR3 contains 15 residues. CDR3 in DNA: TGTGCCATCAGTGCTAGCGGGGGGGAACAAGAGACCCAGTACTTC. Protein product: CAISASGGEQETQYF.

This chain joins TRBV11-2 and TRBJ2-7, with TRBD2 identical over 7 bases. After removal of 6 bases from V and 1 base from J, the junction contained 3 bases not matched to a gene. Germline V lookup: CDR1 SGHAT, CDR2 FQNNGV. The CDR3 sequence is 13 residues long. The CDR3 protein is CASRVGGSYEQYF. The CDR3 DNA follows: TGTGCCAGCAGGGTGGGGGGGTCCTACGAGCAGTACTTC. The full variable domain, its missing parts supplied by reference TRBV11-2 and TRBJ2-7, is EAGVAQSPRYKIIEKRQSVAFWCNPISGHATLYWYQQILGQGPKLLIQFQNNGVVDDSQLPKDRFSAERLKGVDSTLKIQPAKLEDSAVYLCASRVGGSYEQYFGPGTRLTVT.

Concerning this clone: The sample carries other DNA sequences with the same CDR3. The chain links TRBV28 to TRBJ1-1, with a possible D match to TRBD1 (5 bases). Germline CDR1 MDHEN, CDR2 SYDVKM. V lost 8 bases to trimming and J lost 11 bases, with 15 bases between them. The CDR3 sequence is 11 residues long. The CDR3, as DNA: TGTGCCAGCGGACTACAAGGGGAGGCTTTCTTT. Translated, it gives CASGLQGEAFF.

The chain uses TRBV10-3 and TRBJ2-7; 7 bases align to TRBD1. This CDR3 has 18 amino acids. Germline-derived CDR1 and CDR2 are ENHRY and SYGVKD. V was clipped by 3 bases and J by 3 bases; unmatched bases: 17. CDR3 coding DNA: TGTGCCATCAGTGAACCCGGGACAGAGAAGATGATGATCTACGAGCAGTACTTC. It yields the protein CAISEPGTEKMMIYEQYF.

The chain joins TRBV14 to TRBJ2-1; D unresolved. Germline CDR1 and CDR2: SGHDN and FVKESK. This CDR3 contains 15 residues. Trimming removed 1 base at V and 5 bases at J, with 12 bases between. This CDR3 is CASSQGAAFHNEQFF. CDR3 bases: TGTGCCAGCAGCCAAGGGGCGGCCTTTCACAATGAGCAGTTCTTC.

V gene TRBV18 combines with J gene TRBJ2-3; no firm D call. Per germline, CDR1 KGHSH and CDR2 LQKENI. The CDR3 runs 15 residues. V dropped 1 base and J dropped 1 base, with 9 bases sitting between them. Here the CDR3 reads CASSPRYGGTDTQYF. The CDR3 DNA sequence: TGTGCCAGCTCACCACGCTACGGTGGCACAGATACGCAGTATTTT.

In nucleotides, the CDR3 is TGTGCCTGGGGGACAGCAACTAATGAAAAACTGTTTTTT. It translates to CAWGTATNEKLFF. The rearrangement uses TRBV30 and TRBJ1-4, with TRBD1 matching 7 bases. CDR3 length equals 13 residues. Germline trimming cut 5 bases from V and 0 bases from J; bases unmatched to any gene: 0. Germline CDR1 reads GTSNPN; CDR2 reads SVGIG (reference sequence).

This rearrangement joins TRBV2 to TRBJ2-7; D not resolved. Per the germline V gene, CDR1 is SNHLY and CDR2 is FYNNEI. The V end was cut by 8 bases, the J end by 3 bases, with 8 bases between. The CDR3 contains 11 residues. The CDR3 coding sequence is TGTGCCAGCTTGGATTTCTACGAGCAGTACTTC. It translates to CASLDFYEQYF.

This clone appeared a few times. The chain recombines TRBV29-1 with TRBJ1-1, with D possibly being TRBD1 (5 bases). The V end lost 4 bases, the J end lost 6 bases, and 9 bases lay between the germline ends. Germline V CDR1 and CDR2: SQVTM, ANQGSEA. This CDR3 is built from 11 residues. Written as DNA, the CDR3 is TGCAGCGTTGCGGGGGGGTCTGAAGCTTTCTTT. Residues: CSVAGGSEAFF.

V is TRBV5-1 and J is TRBJ1-3; possible D gene TRBD1, 5 bases. Between the trimmed V and J ends, which lost 4 bases and 3 bases, there was a span of 14 bases. CDR3 length: 15 residues. The germline V gene has CDR1 SGHRS and CDR2 YFSETQ. The DNA of the CDR3 is TGCGCCAGCAGCGCATCCGGGACCATTGGAAACACCATATATTTT. Its protein product is CASSASGTIGNTIYF.

This chain connects TRBV6-1 to TRBJ1-5; 7 bases align to TRBD1. Trimming took 6 bases from V and 7 from J; bases not matched to a gene: 3. The CDR3 sequence is 12 residues long. CDR1 MNHNS and CDR2 SASEGT come from the germline V gene. The CDR3 is CASRTGKQPQHF. CDR3 DNA sequence: TGTGCCAGCAGGACAGGGAAGCAGCCCCAGCATTTT.

The chain links TRBV7-9 to TRBJ1-1; 8 nucleotides agree with TRBD1. Germline-derived CDR1 and CDR2 are SEHNR and FQNEAQ (reference sequence). This CDR3 region has 14 residues. The V and J ends lost 6 bases and 4 bases, in that order; junction bases with no gene match: 7. CDR3 sequence reads: CASRPITGGTEAFF. The CDR3 nucleotides are TGTGCCAGCAGACCGATCACAGGGGGCACTGAAGCTTTCTTT.